This record concerns one T cell receptor beta chain sequence. Its antigen is currently unknown. The trim removed 3 bases at V and 5 bases at J, leaving 13 bases unmatched. Germline V CDR1 and CDR2: SGDLS, YYNGEE. CDR3 length: 17 residues. Only Caucasian adults living in Nashville, Tennessee made up the donor group. How the authors handled the data: Junction-only sequences without quality scores came from ImmunoSEQ, so filtering differed. Profiled with immunoSEQ multiplex PCR; TCRdb holds only in-frame clones, not every one. D and trimming were read from the DNA, whereas the V and J calls and clone size are those reported in that table. The sample includes around 1.6 million clones, 95% to 99% seen only once; the top ten take approximately 0.45%. These data are taken from a study of shared clonotypes between healthy human individuals. Study-wide results and caveats: Naive CD4 clonotypes overlapped across a handful of donors at roughly 5.1%. Among donors, the sharing of clonotypes was expected to be influenced by sequencing depth.

The chain couples TRBV9 to TRBJ2-2, with 7 bases matching TRBD1. Specimen: naive CD4+ T cells sorted from blood. Subset described: CD45RA+ positively selected. The source is a man aged 25 to 40 in good health. The CDR3 coding sequence is TGTGCCAGCAGCGGACCGGGACAGACCCTCGGGACCGGGGAGCTGTTTTTT. It codes for CASSGPGQTLGTGELFF.